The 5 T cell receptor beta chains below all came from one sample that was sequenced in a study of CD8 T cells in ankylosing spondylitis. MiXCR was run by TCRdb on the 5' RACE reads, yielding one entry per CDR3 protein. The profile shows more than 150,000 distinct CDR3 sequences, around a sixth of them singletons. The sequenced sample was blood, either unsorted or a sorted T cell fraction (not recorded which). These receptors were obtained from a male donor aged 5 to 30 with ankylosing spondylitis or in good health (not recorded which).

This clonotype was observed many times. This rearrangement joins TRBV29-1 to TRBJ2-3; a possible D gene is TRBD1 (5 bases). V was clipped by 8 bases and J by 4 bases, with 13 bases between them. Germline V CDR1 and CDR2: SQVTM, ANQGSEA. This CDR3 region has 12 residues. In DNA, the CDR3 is TGCAGCCAAACCCAGGGCGCAGATACGCAGTATTTT. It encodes CSQTQGADTQYF.

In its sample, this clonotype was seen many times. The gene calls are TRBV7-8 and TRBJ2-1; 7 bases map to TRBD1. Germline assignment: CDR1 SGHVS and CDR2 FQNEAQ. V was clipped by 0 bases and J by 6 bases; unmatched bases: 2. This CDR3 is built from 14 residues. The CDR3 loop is CASSLAGTVNEQFF. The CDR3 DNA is TGTGCCAGCAGCTTAGCCGGGACAGTCAATGAGCAGTTCTTC.

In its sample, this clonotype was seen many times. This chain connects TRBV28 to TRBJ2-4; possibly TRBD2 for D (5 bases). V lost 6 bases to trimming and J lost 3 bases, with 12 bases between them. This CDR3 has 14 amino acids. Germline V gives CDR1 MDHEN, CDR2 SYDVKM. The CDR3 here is CASSLNGGKNIQYF. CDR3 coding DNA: TGTGCCAGCAGCCTTAATGGAGGCAAAAACATTCAGTACTTC.

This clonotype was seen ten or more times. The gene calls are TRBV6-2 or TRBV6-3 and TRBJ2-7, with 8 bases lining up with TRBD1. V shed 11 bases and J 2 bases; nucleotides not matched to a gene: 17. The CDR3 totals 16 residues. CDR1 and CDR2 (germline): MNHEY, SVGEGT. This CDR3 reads CAEGDRGCAEPYEQYV. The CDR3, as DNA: TGTGCCGAGGGCGACAGGGGCTGCGCCGAACCCTACGAGCAGTACGTC.

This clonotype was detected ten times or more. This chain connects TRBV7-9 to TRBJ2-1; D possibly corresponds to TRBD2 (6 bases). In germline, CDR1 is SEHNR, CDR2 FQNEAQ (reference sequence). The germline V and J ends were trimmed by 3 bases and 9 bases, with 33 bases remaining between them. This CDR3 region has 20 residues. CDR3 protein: CASSFQIQGLPGLGGGEQFF. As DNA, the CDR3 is TGTGCCAGCAGCTTCCAAATACAAGGACTGCCGGGACTCGGTGGGGGTGAGCAGTTCTTC.